A single sample gave rise to the 7 T cell receptor beta chains below, sequenced in a study of shared clonotypes between healthy human individuals. TCRdb's copy holds only in-frame clones and misses some; the assay was immunoSEQ multiplex PCR. The sample has roughly 500,000 clones; 79% are singletons. Input material: PBMCs. The receptors shown here come from a woman in her forties in good health. Some clones in this sample may be carry-over from other donors' samples.

This rearrangement joins TRBV30 to TRBJ2-3, with 8 positions matching TRBD2. With V trimmed by 5 bases and J by 5 bases, 6 bases remained unmatched. Germline CDR1 reads GTSNPN; CDR2 reads SVGIG (reference sequence). This CDR3 is 13 amino acids long. The CDR3 region has the DNA TGTGCCTGGTCAGCGGGAGTAGTAGATACGCAGTATTTT. It yields the protein CAWSAGVVDTQYF.

The chain combines TRBV19 with TRBJ2-7, with 7 bases fitting TRBD1. This CDR3 has 14 amino acids. Germline V lookup: CDR1 LNHDA, CDR2 SQIVND (reference sequence). V was clipped by 2 bases and J by 4 bases; unmatched bases: 5. The CDR3 protein is CASSIRDSPYEQYF. For the CDR3, the DNA is TGTGCCAGTAGTATAAGGGACAGCCCATACGAGCAGTACTTC. Full variable domain (missing parts from reference TRBV19 and TRBJ2-7): DGGITQSPKYLFRKEGQNVTLSCEQNLNHDAMYWYRQDPGQGLRLIYYSQIVNDFQKGDIAEGYSVSREKKESFPLTVTSAQKNPTAFYLCASSIRDSPYEQYFGPGTRLTVT.

This sequence joins TRBV7-3 and TRBJ2-5; D unclear. The V end was cut by 5 bases, the J end by 0 bases, with 16 bases between. The CDR3 is made up of 16 amino acids. Germline V lookup: CDR1 SGHTA, CDR2 FQGTGA. The CDR3 nucleotides are TGTGCCAGCAGCCTTAAGGACGGACGGTACCAAGAGACCCAGTACTTC. Residues: CASSLKDGRYQETQYF. The full variable domain, completed using reference TRBV7-3 and TRBJ2-5, is GAGVSQTPSNKVTEKGKYVELRCDPISGHTALYWYRQSLGQGPEFLIYFQGTGAADDSGLPNDRFFAVRPEGSVSTLKIQRTERGDSAVYLCASSLKDGRYQETQYFGPGTRLLVL.

Only one count was recorded for this clone. J is TRBJ2-3 and V is TRBV10-2; 7 nucleotides match TRBD2. The V gene end was trimmed by 2 bases and the J gene end by 4 bases; junction bases not matched to a gene: 15. Germline lookup yields CDR1 WSHSY and CDR2 SAAADI. CDR3 size: 18 residues. DNA of the CDR3: TGCGCCAGCAGTGAGAACAGGCCCGGGGGAGGGCCGGCAGATACGCAGTATTTT. This gives the protein CASSENRPGGGPADTQYF.

The DNA for the CDR3 is TGCGCCAGCAGCGCCTCGACAGGGGCGGATCAGCCCCAGCATTTT. It codes for CASSASTGADQPQHF. The J gene is TRBJ1-5, the V gene TRBV5-1; 8 bases fit TRBD1. Germline V gene lookup returns CDR1 SGHRS and CDR2 YFSETQ. The CDR3 totals 15 residues. Trimming cost V 4 bases and J 5 bases; bases outside gene matches: 8.

The chain employs TRBV19 and TRBJ2-3, with D possibly matching TRBD1 (5 bases). The V gene lost 5 bases and the J gene lost 2 bases, with 8 bases spanning the gap. Germline CDR1 and CDR2: LNHDA and SQIVND (reference sequence). The CDR3 is made up of 13 amino acids. Written as DNA, the CDR3 is TGTGCCAGTAGTCAGGGCTACACAGATACGCAGTATTTT. It encodes CASSQGYTDTQYF.

V usage is TRBV7-9 and J usage is TRBJ2-5; D is uncertain. There are 12 residues in the CDR3. From germline, CDR1 is SEHNR and CDR2 FQNEAQ (reference sequence). Between the trimmed V and J ends, which lost 5 bases and 0 bases, there was a span of 4 bases. The chain's CDR3 is CASSRYQETQYF. The CDR3 region has the DNA TGTGCCAGCAGCCGGTACCAAGAGACCCAGTACTTC.